Below are 28 T cell receptor beta chains sequenced from a single sample in a study of T cell changes during pregnancy in multiple sclerosis. The method was immunoSEQ multiplex PCR; TCRdb's version includes in-frame clones alone and lacks a portion of them. The table includes about 62,000 clones, around 93% detected once. This material consisted of peripheral blood, taken in the second trimester of pregnancy. Receptor source: a female donor in good health, enrolled as a control in a pregnancy study.

This chain connects TRBV7-9 to TRBJ2-3, with TRBD2 matching over 8 bases. Looked up from germline, CDR1 is SEHNR and CDR2 is FQNEAQ (reference sequence). Trimming removed 2 bases from V and 1 base from J; junction bases left unmatched: 5. The CDR3 totals 16 residues. The CDR3 DNA reads as TGTGCCAGCAGCTTAACGCTAGCGGGCCGCACAGATACGCAGTATTTT. Translating gives CASSLTLAGRTDTQYF.

The chain employs TRBV2 and TRBJ1-1; tentative D call: TRBD1 (5 bases). Germline CDR1 reads SNHLY; CDR2 reads FYNNEI. V lost 4 bases and J 5 bases, leaving 14 bases between the germline ends. The CDR3 loop spans 14 amino acids. The CDR3 bases are TGTGCCAGCAGTGGCCCCGGGGCGGGAACTGAAGCTTTCTTT. It codes for CASSGPGAGTEAFF.

The CDR3 coding sequence is TGTGCCAGCAGCTTAGACCCAGGCGGCAATCAGCCCCAGCATTTT. Translated: CASSLDPGGNQPQHF. This sequence joins TRBV11-2 and TRBJ1-5; no clear D. Trimming cost V 0 bases and J 2 bases, with 8 bases left between them. The CDR3 totals 15 residues. Germline values: CDR1 SGHAT, CDR2 FQNNGV.

CDR3 residues: CASSVTGLAETQYF. In nucleotides, the CDR3 is TGTGCCAGCAGCGTCACGGGACTAGCGGAGACCCAGTACTTC. This rearrangement joins TRBV9 to TRBJ2-5; 10 bases align to TRBD2. CDR1 is SGDLS and CDR2 is YYNGEE in the germline V gene. Unmatched junction bases numbered 3, after V lost 2 bases and J lost 5 bases. This CDR3 has 14 residues.

The chain recombines TRBV15 with TRBJ2-1; TRBD2 matches 12 bases. CDR1 LNHNV and CDR2 YYDKDF come from the germline V gene (reference sequence). The CDR3 extends over 15 amino acids. The trim removed 5 bases at V and 10 bases at J, leaving 9 bases unmatched. CDR3 in amino acids: CATSVMTSGSSEQFF. As DNA, the CDR3 is TGTGCCACCAGCGTTATGACTAGCGGGAGTAGCGAGCAGTTCTTC.

The rearrangement links TRBV29-1 to TRBJ2-5; D remains ambiguous. The CDR3 consists of 11 residues. V lost 6 bases and J lost 4, with 9 bases in between. Germline values: CDR1 SQVTM, CDR2 ANQGSEA. This CDR3 reads CSVETRETQYF. The CDR3 nucleotides are TGCAGCGTCGAAACGAGAGAGACCCAGTACTTC.

The genes are TRBV14 and TRBJ2-2, with 10 bases identical to TRBD2. Trimming removed 4 bases from V and 6 bases from J; junction bases left unmatched: 8. CDR1 is SGHDN, CDR2 FVKESK, per germline. CDR3 length: 16 residues. The CDR3 loop reads CASSPVAGGVSGELFF. The CDR3 nucleotides are TGTGCCAGCAGCCCAGTAGCGGGAGGCGTGTCCGGGGAGCTGTTTTTT.

The chain links TRBV4-2 to TRBJ2-1, with TRBD2 matching 9 bases. Germline assignment: CDR1 LGHNA and CDR2 YNFKEQ. The trim removed 3 bases at V and 5 bases at J, leaving 8 bases unmatched. This CDR3 is built from 16 residues. The CDR3 loop is CASSHPLAGADNEQFF. The CDR3 bases are TGTGCCAGCAGCCATCCTTTAGCGGGGGCCGACAATGAGCAGTTCTTC.

The V gene is TRBV5-4, the J gene TRBJ2-3; perhaps TRBD1 as D (5 bases). The CDR3 is made up of 14 amino acids. The V and J ends lost 3 bases and 7 bases respectively, with 15 bases between them. CDR1 and CDR2 from the germline V gene are SGHNT and YYREEE (reference sequence). The CDR3 sequence is CASSSGSWGHTQYF. CDR3 bases: TGTGCCAGCAGCTCCGGGTCGTGGGGCCATACGCAGTATTTT. The variable domain in full, with the rest retrieved from reference TRBV5-4 and TRBJ2-3, is ETGVTQSPTHLIKTRGQQVTLRCSSQSGHNTVSWYQQALGQGPQFIFQYYREEENGRGNFPPRFSGLQFPNYSSELNVNALELDDSALYLCASSSGSWGHTQYFGPGTRLTVL.

The rearrangement uses TRBV28 and TRBJ2-6, with 10 bases that match TRBD2. The CDR3 extends over 18 amino acids. V trimming: 0 bases; J trimming: 2 bases; junction bases outside the gene matches: 4. Germline CDR1 MDHEN, CDR2 SYDVKM. CDR3 coding DNA: TGTGCCAGCAGTTTATGGCTAGCGGGAGATACTGGGGCCAACGTCCTGACTTTC. Protein sequence: CASSLWLAGDTGANVLTF.

V is TRBV5-1 and J is TRBJ2-5, with D unclear. The CDR3 sequence is 17 residues long. V gave up 0 bases and J gave up 7 bases, with 22 bases separating them. CDR1 and CDR2 (germline): SGHRS, YFSETQ. The CDR3 DNA is TGCGCCAGCAGCTTGGAAGCCTCGCAGGTACCCCCCGGGACCCAGTACTTC. Protein sequence: CASSLEASQVPPGTQYF. The complete variable domain, with remaining parts taken from reference TRBV5-1 and TRBJ2-5, reads KAGVTQTPRYLIKTRGQQVTLSCSPISGHRSVSWYQQTPGQGLQFLFEYFSETQRNKGNFPGRFSGRQFSNSRSEMNVSTLELGDSALYLCASSLEASQVPPGTQYFGPGTRLLVL.

The chain couples TRBV14 to TRBJ2-7, with 10 bases aligning to TRBD2. The CDR3 spans 14 residues. The junction had 3 bases not matched to a gene; V was cut back by 4 bases and J by 3 bases. From germline, CDR1 is SGHDN and CDR2 FVKESK. CDR3 sequence (DNA): TGTGCCAGCAGCCTAGCGGGAGGAGGCTACGAGCAGTACTTC. It specifies CASSLAGGGYEQYF.

V is TRBV9 and J is TRBJ2-2; the match to TRBD2 covers 10 bases. Germline CDR1 is SGDLS and CDR2 is YYNGEE. The CDR3 is 16 residues long. With V trimmed by 3 bases and J by 5 bases, 7 bases remained unmatched. The CDR3 protein is CASSAGTSVGTGELFF. The CDR3 DNA follows: TGTGCCAGCAGCGCCGGGACTAGCGTCGGTACCGGGGAGCTGTTTTTT.

The chain links TRBV12-5 to TRBJ1-5; 9 bases line up with TRBD1. Germline V gene sequence: CDR1 LGHNT, CDR2 FRNRAP. The CDR3 is 14 residues long. J lost 5 bases, V lost 3 bases, and 2 bases had no gene match. CDR3 nucleotides: TGTGCTAGTGGTTTACAGGGGGCCGATCAGCCCCAGCATTTT. It codes for CASGLQGADQPQHF.

This clone appeared a single time. J is TRBJ2-7 and V is TRBV2, with 11 bases lining up with TRBD1. The CDR3 has 14 amino acids. Germline loops: CDR1 SNHLY, CDR2 FYNNEI. V dropped 5 bases and J dropped 1; count of bases not matched to a gene: 1. CDR3 bases: TGTGCCAGCAGTCGGGACAGGGGGTCCTACGAGCAGTACTTC. This gives the protein CASSRDRGSYEQYF.

This clone has just a few counts. The CDR3: CASSPPSGADTQYF. The CDR3 nucleotides read TGTGCCAGCTCACCACCAAGCGGCGCAGATACGCAGTATTTT. V gene TRBV18 combines with J gene TRBJ2-3; possibly TRBD2 for D (5 bases). Trimming cost V 0 bases and J 4 bases, with 8 bases left between them. Germline V gene lookup returns CDR1 KGHSH and CDR2 LQKENI. This CDR3 is 14 amino acids long.

V usage is TRBV7-9 and J usage is TRBJ1-6; a possible D gene is TRBD1 (6 bases). Trimming cost V 1 base and J 8 bases, with 12 bases left between them. The length of the CDR3 is 15 residues. CDR1 is SEHNR, CDR2 FQNEAQ, per germline (reference sequence). As DNA, the CDR3 is TGTGCCAGCAGCTTAGTCAGCGCAGGGGATTCACCCCTCCACTTT. Its protein is CASSLVSAGDSPLHF.

This clone showed up just once. The chain uses TRBV30 and TRBJ1-5; possible D gene TRBD1, 5 bases. The CDR3 spans 13 residues. Trimming left V 3 bases short and J 1 base short, with 7 bases between. Germline loops: CDR1 GTSNPN, CDR2 SVGIG (reference sequence). The CDR3 is CAWSRQSNQPQHF. DNA of the CDR3: TGTGCCTGGAGCCGACAGAGCAATCAGCCCCAGCATTTT.

This clone was recorded once. This sequence joins TRBV25-1 and TRBJ2-5; TRBD1 aligns across 7 bases. This CDR3 has 13 residues. V was pared by 6 bases and J by 2 bases, with 3 bases of the junction left unmatched. Germline V gene lookup returns CDR1 MGHDK and CDR2 SYGVNS. Here the CDR3 reads CASRLTGQETQYF. In DNA form, the CDR3 reads TGTGCCAGCAGGCTGACAGGGCAAGAGACCCAGTACTTC.

This clone appeared once. This sequence joins TRBV29-1 and TRBJ2-7; 8 bases are a match to TRBD2. The CDR3 is made up of 15 amino acids. Germline V lookup: CDR1 SQVTM, CDR2 ANQGSEA. J lost 0 bases, V lost 7 bases, and 11 bases had no gene match. CDR3 loop: CSAGGGSTSSYEQYF. In nucleotides, the CDR3 is TGCAGCGCGGGGGGGGGTTCCACCAGCTCCTACGAGCAGTACTTC.

The V call is TRBV5-1, the J call TRBJ2-1; 8 bases agree with TRBD2. This CDR3 is 15 amino acids long. With 0 bases clipped from V and 6 bases from J, the junction kept 5 bases outside the gene matches. The germline CDR1 and CDR2 sequences are SGHRS and YFSETQ. CDR3 sequence reads: CASSLDTGGGNEQFF. The CDR3 DNA reads TGCGCCAGCAGCTTGGACACGGGAGGGGGCAATGAGCAGTTCTTC.

The chain joins TRBV12-5 to TRBJ2-5; 8 positions agree with TRBD2. The CDR3 has 13 residues. Germline V gene data show CDR1 as LGHNT and CDR2 as FRNRAP. V was clipped by 5 bases and J by 5 bases; unmatched bases: 4. CDR3 in amino acids: CASGKAGVETQYF. CDR3 DNA sequence: TGTGCTAGTGGTAAAGCGGGGGTGGAGACCCAGTACTTC. Combining the CDR3 with reference TRBV12-5 and TRBJ2-5 gives the whole variable domain DARVTQTPRHKVTEMGQEVTMRCQPILGHNTVFWYRQTMMQGLELLAYFRNRAPLDDSGMPKDRFSAEMPDATLATLKIQPSEPRDSAVYFCASGKAGVETQYFGPGTRLLVL.

Written as DNA, the CDR3 is TGTGCCAGCAGCTTGCGCGTAGCGGGGGGCCCAGAGACCCAGTACTTC. Amino acids: CASSLRVAGGPETQYF. V is TRBV5-6 and J is TRBJ2-5, with TRBD2 matching 10 bases. The CDR3 consists of 16 residues. V trimming: 1 base; J trimming: 4 bases; junction bases outside the gene matches: 7. Germline CDR1 is SGHDT and CDR2 is YYEEEE.

This clone was picked up one time. The chain is built from TRBV7-2 and TRBJ1-3, with TRBD1 identical over 10 bases. The junction had 13 bases not matched to a gene; V was cut back by 0 bases and J by 5 bases. This CDR3 spans 19 amino acids. Germline CDR1 SGHTA, CDR2 FQGNSA. The CDR3 loop is CASSLASFFDRGQRNTIYF. The CDR3 DNA is TGTGCCAGCAGCTTAGCTAGCTTTTTCGACAGGGGGCAAAGAAACACCATATATTTT.

The V call is TRBV2, the J call TRBJ1-5; D call uncertain. The ends were cut back, 4 bases at V and 9 bases at J, with 16 bases in the middle. CDR1 and CDR2 (germline): SNHLY, FYNNEI. The CDR3 totals 14 residues. The CDR3 DNA reads TGTGCCAGCAGTGGAGGGTATGGTGGTCGGCCCCAGCATTTT. Translated: CASSGGYGGRPQHF.

The chain carries TRBV9 and TRBJ1-5; no clear D. This CDR3 comprises 15 residues. CDR1 and CDR2 from the germline V gene are SGDLS and YYNGEE. The V end lost 0 bases, the J end lost 4 bases, and 11 bases lay between the germline ends. CDR3 region: CASSVGPGDNQPQHF. CDR3 nucleotides: TGTGCCAGCAGCGTAGGTCCCGGGGATAATCAGCCCCAGCATTTT.

The V gene is TRBV19, the J gene TRBJ1-6; maybe TRBD1 (6 bases). V was shortened by 7 bases and J by 7 bases, with 14 bases between the two germline ends. This CDR3 comprises 14 residues. Germline values: CDR1 LNHDA, CDR2 SQIVND (reference sequence). The CDR3 region is CASTVTGSNSPLHF. The DNA of the CDR3 is TGTGCCAGTACCGTGACAGGCTCCAATTCACCCCTCCACTTT.

This clone was picked up one time. V is TRBV5-1 and J is TRBJ2-3; TRBD1 is a possible D gene (6 bases). Trimming pared 4 bases from V and 3 bases from J, leaving 12 bases between. The germline CDR1 and CDR2 sequences are SGHRS and YFSETQ. This CDR3 spans 14 amino acids. The DNA for the CDR3 is TGCGCCAGCAGCAAGGACAGTAGGACAGATACGCAGTATTTT. This encodes CASSKDSRTDTQYF.